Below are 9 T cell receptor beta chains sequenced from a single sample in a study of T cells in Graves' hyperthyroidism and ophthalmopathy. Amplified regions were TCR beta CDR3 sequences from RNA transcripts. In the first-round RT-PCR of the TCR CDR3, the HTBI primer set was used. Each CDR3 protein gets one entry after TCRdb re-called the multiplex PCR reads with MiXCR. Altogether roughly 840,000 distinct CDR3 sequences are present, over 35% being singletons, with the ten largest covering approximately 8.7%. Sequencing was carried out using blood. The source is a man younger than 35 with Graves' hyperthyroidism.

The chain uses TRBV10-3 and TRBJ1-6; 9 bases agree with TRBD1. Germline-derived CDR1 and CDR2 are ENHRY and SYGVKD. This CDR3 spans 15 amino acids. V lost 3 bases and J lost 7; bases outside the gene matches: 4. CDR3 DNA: TGTGCCATCAGTGACCGGGACAGGGAGAATTCACCCCTCCACTTT. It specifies CAISDRDRENSPLHF.

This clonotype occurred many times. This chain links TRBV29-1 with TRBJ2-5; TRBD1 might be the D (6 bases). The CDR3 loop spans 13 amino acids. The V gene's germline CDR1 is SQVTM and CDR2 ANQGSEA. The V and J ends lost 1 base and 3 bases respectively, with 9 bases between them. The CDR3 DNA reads TGCAGCGTTGAAGGAGGGGGAGAAGAGACCCAGTACTTC. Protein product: CSVEGGGEETQYF.

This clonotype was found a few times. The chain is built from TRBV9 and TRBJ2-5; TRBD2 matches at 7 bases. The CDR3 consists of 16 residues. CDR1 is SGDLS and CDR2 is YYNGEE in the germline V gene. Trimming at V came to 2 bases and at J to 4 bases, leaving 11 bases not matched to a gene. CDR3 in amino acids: CASSVWGLSLGETQYF. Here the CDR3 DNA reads TGTGCCAGCAGCGTGTGGGGACTATCCCTCGGAGAGACCCAGTACTTC.

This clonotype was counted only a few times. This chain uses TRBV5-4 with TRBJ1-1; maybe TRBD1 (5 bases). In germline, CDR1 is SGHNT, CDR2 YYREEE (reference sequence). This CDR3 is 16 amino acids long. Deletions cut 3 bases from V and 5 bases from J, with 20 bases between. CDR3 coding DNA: TGTGCCAGCAGCTCCAACGCCGGGACGTTGGGGACTGAAGCTTTCTTT. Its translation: CASSSNAGTLGTEAFF.

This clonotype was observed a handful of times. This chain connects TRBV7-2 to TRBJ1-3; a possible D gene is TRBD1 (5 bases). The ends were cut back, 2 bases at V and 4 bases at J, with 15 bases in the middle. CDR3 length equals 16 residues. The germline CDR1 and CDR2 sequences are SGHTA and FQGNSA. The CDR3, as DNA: TGTGCCAGCAGCTTAAAGTGGGAGGGGTTCGGAAACACCATATATTTT. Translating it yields CASSLKWEGFGNTIYF.

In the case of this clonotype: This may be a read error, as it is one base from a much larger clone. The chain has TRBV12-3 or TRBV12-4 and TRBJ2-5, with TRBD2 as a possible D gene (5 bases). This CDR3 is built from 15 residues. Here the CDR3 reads CASSVDEGVRETRYF. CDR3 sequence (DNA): TGTGCCAGCAGCGTTGACGAGGGAGTGAGGGAGACCCGGTACTTC.

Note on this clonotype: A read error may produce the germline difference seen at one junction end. CDR3 residues: CASSEEDFSSYEQYF. In DNA form, the CDR3 reads TGTGCCAGCAGTGAAGAGGACTTTAGCTCCTACGAGCAGTACTTC. This rearrangement joins TRBV10-3 to TRBJ2-7; TRBD2 might be the D (5 bases). The germline CDR1 and CDR2 sequences are ENHRY and SYGVKD. The CDR3 length is 15 residues.

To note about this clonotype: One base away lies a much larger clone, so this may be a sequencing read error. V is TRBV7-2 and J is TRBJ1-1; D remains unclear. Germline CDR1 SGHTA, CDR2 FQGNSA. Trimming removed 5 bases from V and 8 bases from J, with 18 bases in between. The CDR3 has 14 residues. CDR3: CASSARRGRTEAFF. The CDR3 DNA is TGTGCCAGCAGCGCGAGACGAGGCAGAACGGAAGCTTTCTTT. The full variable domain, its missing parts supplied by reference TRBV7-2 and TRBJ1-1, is GAGVSQSPSNKVTEKGKDVELRCDPISGHTALYWYRQSLGQGLEFLIYFQGNSAPDKSGLPSDRFSAERTGGSVSTLTIQRTQQEDSAVYLCASSARRGRTEAFFGQGTRLTVV.

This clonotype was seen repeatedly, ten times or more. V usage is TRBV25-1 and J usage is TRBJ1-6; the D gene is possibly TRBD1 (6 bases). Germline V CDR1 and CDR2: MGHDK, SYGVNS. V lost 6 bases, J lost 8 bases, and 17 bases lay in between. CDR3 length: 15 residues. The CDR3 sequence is CASRENDRRDSPLHF. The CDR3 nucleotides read TGTGCCAGCAGAGAAAACGACAGGAGGGATTCACCCCTCCACTTT.